This T cell receptor beta chain is from a study of T cells after yellow fever vaccination. One entry per CDR3 protein results from TCRdb running MiXCR on the 5' RACE reads. The data contain 170,000 or so distinct CDR3 sequences, approximately 6.2% of them seen just once; the ten biggest clones take up just under 3%. In its sample, this clonotype was seen many times. Its specificity is not known. V lost 4 bases to trimming and J lost 5 bases; unmatched junction nucleotides: 8. This CDR3 has 15 residues. Looked up from germline, CDR1 is SGHNT and CDR2 is YYREEE (reference sequence). Study-wide points: Weaker overall was a secondary response that nonetheless peaked faster, on day 5 versus 15.

The receptor was derived from a young man who received the YFV17D yellow fever vaccine. The chain joins TRBV5-4 to TRBJ2-5; 10 bases are a match to TRBD2. Specimen: CD4+ T cells sorted from PBMCs, collected on the day of the first yellow fever vaccination. The CDR3 loop reads CASSNEAGGLETQYF. The CDR3 nucleotides read TGTGCCAGCAGCAACGAAGCGGGGGGGCTGGAGACCCAGTACTTC.